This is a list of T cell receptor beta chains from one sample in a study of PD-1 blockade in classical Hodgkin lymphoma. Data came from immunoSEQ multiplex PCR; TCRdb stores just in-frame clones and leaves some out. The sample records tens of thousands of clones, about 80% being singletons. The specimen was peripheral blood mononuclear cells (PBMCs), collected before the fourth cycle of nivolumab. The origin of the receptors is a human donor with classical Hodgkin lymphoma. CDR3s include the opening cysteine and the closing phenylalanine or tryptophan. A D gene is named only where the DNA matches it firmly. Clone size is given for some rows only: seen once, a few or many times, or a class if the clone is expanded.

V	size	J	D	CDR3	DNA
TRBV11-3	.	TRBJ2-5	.	CASSSVPQETQYF	TGTGCCAGCAGCTCCGTCCCCCAAGAGACCCAGTACTTC
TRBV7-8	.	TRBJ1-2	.	CASSPSTALGYTF	TGTGCCAGCAGCCCCTCTACAGCTCTTGGCTACACCTTC
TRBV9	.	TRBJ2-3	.	CASSVAGTDTQYF	TGTGCCAGCAGCGTAGCAGGCACAGATACGCAGTATTTT
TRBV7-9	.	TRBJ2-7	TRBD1	CASSSGDRGYEQYF	TGTGCCAGCAGTTCCGGGGACAGGGGTTACGAGCAGTACTTC
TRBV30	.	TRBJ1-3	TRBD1	CAWSVQGGIGNTIYF	TGTGCCTGGAGTGTACAGGGGGGAATTGGAAACACCATATATTTT
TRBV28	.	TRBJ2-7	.	CASSLPTPGVYEQYF	TGTGCCAGCAGTTTACCGACCCCAGGAGTTTACGAGCAGTACTTC
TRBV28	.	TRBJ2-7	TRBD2	CASSPGGAGGSYEQYF	TGTGCCAGCAGTCCTGGGGGGGCGGGAGGCTCCTACGAGCAGTACTTC
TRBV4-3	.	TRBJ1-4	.	CASSRHRETNEKLFF	TGCGCCAGCAGCCGGCACAGGGAGACTAATGAAAAACTGTTTTTT
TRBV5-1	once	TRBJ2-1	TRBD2	CASSSREGDSYNEQFF	TGCGCCAGCAGCTCCAGGGAGGGAGATTCCTACAATGAGCAGTTCTTC
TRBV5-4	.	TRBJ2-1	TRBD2	CASSHLGGTSGGFPEQFF	TGCGCCAGCAGCCACCTAGGGGGTACTAGCGGGGGGTTCCCTGAGCAGTTCTTC
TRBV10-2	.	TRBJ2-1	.	CASSFFRGSSYNEQFF	TGCGCCAGCAGTTTCTTTAGAGGGAGCTCCTACAATGAGCAGTTCTTC
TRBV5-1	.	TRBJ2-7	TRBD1	CASSLGLTGTVQYF	TGCGCCAGCAGCTTGGGGTTGACAGGGACGGTGCAGTACTTC
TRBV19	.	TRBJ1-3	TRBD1	CASSKLPGQGALSSSGNTIYF	TGTGCCAGTAGTAAACTACCGGGACAGGGGGCGCTTAGTAGCTCTGGAAACACCATATATTTT
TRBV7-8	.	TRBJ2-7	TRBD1	CASSLDRQGYEQYF	TGTGCCAGCAGCTTGGACCGACAGGGTTACGAGCAGTACTTC
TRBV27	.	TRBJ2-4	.	CASSLTPRDYIQYF	TGTGCCAGCAGTTTAACTCCCCGGGATTACATTCAGTACTTC
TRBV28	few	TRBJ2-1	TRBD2	CASSLPTSGRYNEQFF	TGTGCCAGCAGTTTACCGACTAGCGGGAGGTACAATGAGCAGTTCTTC
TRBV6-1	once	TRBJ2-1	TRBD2	CASSILAGAWNEQFF	TGTGCCAGCAGTATCTTAGCGGGAGCGTGGAATGAGCAGTTCTTC
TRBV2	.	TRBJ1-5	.	CASSEGYSNQPQHF	TGTGCCAGCAGCGAGGGGTATAGCAATCAGCCCCAGCATTTT
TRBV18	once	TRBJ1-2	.	CASSLTTPAPYGYTF	TGTGCCAGCTCCCTAACGACGCCAGCACCCTATGGCTACACCTTC
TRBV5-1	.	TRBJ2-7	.	CASSGPSYEQYF	TGCGCCAGCAGCGGGCCTTCCTACGAGCAGTACTTC
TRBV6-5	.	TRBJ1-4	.	CASSYTGGGKLFF	TGTGCCAGCAGTTACACAGGAGGGGGAAAACTGTTTTTT
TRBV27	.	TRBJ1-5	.	CASSPRGDYSNQPQHF	TGTGCCAGCAGTCCCCGGGGGGACTATAGCAATCAGCCCCAGCATTTT
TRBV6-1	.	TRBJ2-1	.	CASSEESSYNEQFF	TGTGCCAGCAGTGAGGAGAGCTCCTACAATGAGCAGTTCTTC
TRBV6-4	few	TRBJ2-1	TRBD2	CARMGLAGLEQFF	TGTGCCAGGATGGGACTAGCTGGACTTGAGCAGTTCTTC
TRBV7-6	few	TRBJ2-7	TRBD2	CASSSLLAGGSYEQYF	TGTGCCAGCAGCTCCCTACTAGCGGGAGGTTCCTACGAGCAGTACTTC
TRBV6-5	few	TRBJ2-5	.	CASSYSSGGETQYF	TGTGCCAGCAGTTACTCGAGCGGTGGGGAGACCCAGTACTTC
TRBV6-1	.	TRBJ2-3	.	CASSEGPTDTQYF	TGTGCCAGCAGTGAAGGACCCACAGATACGCAGTATTTT
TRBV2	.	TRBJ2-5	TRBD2	CASRPHRGLQETQYF	TGTGCCAGCAGACCCCACCGGGGACTACAAGAGACCCAGTACTTC
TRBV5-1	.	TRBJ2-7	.	CASSRAPPDHEQYF	TGCGCCAGCAGCCGGGCCCCTCCGGACCACGAGCAGTACTTC
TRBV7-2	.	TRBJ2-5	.	CASSLGLVISQYF	TGTGCCAGCAGCTTGGGCCTCGTAATTTCCCAGTACTTC
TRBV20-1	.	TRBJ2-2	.	CSASGTGELFF	TGCAGTGCTAGCGGGACCGGGGAGCTGTTTTTT
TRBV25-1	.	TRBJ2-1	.	CASKLFWAHRDGKFF	TGTGCCAGCAAACTCTTTTGGGCGCACCGGGACGGAAAATTCTTC
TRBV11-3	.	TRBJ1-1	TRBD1	CASSFMTGEAFF	TGTGCCAGCAGCTTTATGACAGGGGAAGCTTTCTTT
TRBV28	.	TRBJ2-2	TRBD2	CASSPRTSGSFGELFF	TGTGCCAGCAGCCCCAGGACTAGCGGGAGTTTTGGGGAGCTGTTTTTT
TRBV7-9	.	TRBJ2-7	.	CASSLSRGISSYEQYF	TGTGCCAGCAGCTTATCCCGGGGTATTTCATCCTACGAGCAGTACTTC
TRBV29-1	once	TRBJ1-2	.	CSVPTRGGVHGYTF	TGCAGCGTTCCAACTAGAGGGGGAGTACATGGCTACACCTTC
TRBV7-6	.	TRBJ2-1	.	CASSLVSNKGDEQFF	TGTGCCAGCAGCTTAGTCTCCAATAAGGGGGATGAGCAGTTCTTC